The entry below describes one T cell receptor (beta chain). Its target is unknown. Around 2.2 micrograms of genomic DNA came from cryopreserved PBMCs for TCR beta libraries. The data belong to a study of cytotoxic CD8 clonotypes in ibrutinib-treated CLL. Only in-frame clones appear in the TCRdb table, and some are missing; sequencing was by immunoSEQ multiplex PCR. The repertoire consists of approximately 90,000 clones, with around 77% occurring once and the leading ten covering roughly 24%. Study results and caveats: The study found clonality rose at ibrutinib response, then fell toward baseline at progression.

In germline, CDR1 is KGHSH, CDR2 LQKENI. The CDR3 has 13 amino acids. The V end was cut by 3 bases, the J end by 1 base, with 6 bases between. The genes are TRBV18 and TRBJ1-2; D not resolved. The TCR originated in a human donor with chronic lymphocytic leukemia. This specimen consisted of PBMCs, obtained after 24 months of ibrutinib treatment. The CDR3: CASSPKDNYGYTF. The DNA for the CDR3 is TGTGCCAGCTCACCGAAGGATAACTATGGCTACACCTTC. Together with reference TRBV18 and TRBJ1-2, the CDR3 gives the full variable domain: NAGVMQNPRHLVRRRGQEARLRCSPMKGHSHVYWYRQLPEEGLKFMVYLQKENIIDESGMPKERFSAEFPKEGPSILRIQQVVRGDSAAYFCASSPKDNYGYTFGSGTRLTVV.